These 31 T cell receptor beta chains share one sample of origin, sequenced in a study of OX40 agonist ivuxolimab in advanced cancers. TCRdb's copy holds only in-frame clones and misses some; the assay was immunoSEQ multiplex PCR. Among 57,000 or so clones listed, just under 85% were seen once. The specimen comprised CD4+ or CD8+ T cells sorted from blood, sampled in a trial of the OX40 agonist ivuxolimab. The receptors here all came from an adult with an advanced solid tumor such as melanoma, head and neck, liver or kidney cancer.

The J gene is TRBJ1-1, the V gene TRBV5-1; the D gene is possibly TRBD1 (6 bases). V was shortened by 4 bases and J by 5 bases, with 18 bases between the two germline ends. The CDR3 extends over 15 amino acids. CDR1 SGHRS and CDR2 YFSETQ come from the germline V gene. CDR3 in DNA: TGCGCCAGCAGCGGCGGGGGGGGCGAGGGAACTGAAGCTTTCTTT. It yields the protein CASSGGGGEGTEAFF.

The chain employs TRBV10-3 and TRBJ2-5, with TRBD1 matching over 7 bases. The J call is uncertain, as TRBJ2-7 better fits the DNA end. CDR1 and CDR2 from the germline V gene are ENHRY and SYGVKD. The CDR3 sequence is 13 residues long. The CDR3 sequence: CAIGGQETYEQYF. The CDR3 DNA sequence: TGTGCCATCGGCGGACAGGAAACCTACGAGCAGTACTTC.

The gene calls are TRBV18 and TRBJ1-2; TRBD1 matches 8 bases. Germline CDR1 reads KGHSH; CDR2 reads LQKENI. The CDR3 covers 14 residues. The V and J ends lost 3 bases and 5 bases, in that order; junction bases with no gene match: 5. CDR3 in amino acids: CASSPGQEGYGYTF. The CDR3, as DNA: TGTGCCAGCTCACCGGGACAGGAAGGGTATGGCTACACCTTC.

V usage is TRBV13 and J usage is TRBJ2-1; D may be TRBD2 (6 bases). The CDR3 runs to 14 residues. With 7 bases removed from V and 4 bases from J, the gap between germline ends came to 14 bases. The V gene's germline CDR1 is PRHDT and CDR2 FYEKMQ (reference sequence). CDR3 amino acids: CASTRPGVYNEQFF. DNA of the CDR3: TGTGCCAGCACCCGGCCGGGAGTTTACAATGAGCAGTTCTTC.

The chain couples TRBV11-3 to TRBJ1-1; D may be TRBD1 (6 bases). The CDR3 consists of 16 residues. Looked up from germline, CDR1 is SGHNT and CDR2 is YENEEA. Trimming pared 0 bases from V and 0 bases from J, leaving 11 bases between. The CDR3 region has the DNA TGTGCCAGCAGCTTAGAGGGGACACGCATGAACACTGAAGCTTTCTTT. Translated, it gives CASSLEGTRMNTEAFF. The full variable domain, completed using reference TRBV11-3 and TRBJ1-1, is EAGVVQSPRYKIIEKKQPVAFWCNPISGHNTLYWYLQNLGQGPELLIRYENEEAVDDSQLPKDRFSAERLKGVDSTLKIQPAELGDSAVYLCASSLEGTRMNTEAFFGQGTRLTVV.

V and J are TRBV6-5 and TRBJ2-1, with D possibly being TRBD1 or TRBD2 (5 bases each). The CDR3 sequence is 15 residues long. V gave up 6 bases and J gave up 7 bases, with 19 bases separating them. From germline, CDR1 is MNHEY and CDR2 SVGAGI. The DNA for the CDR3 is TGTGCCAGCAGCCGGGACCCGCGCCTTTGGAATGAGCAGTTCTTC. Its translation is CASSRDPRLWNEQFF.

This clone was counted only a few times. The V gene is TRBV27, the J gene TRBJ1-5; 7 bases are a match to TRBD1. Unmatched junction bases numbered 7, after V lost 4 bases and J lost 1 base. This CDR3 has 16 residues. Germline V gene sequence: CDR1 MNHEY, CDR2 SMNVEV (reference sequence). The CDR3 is CASSSRQGRSNQPQHF. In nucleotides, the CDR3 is TGTGCCAGCAGTTCCCGACAGGGCCGAAGCAATCAGCCCCAGCATTTT.

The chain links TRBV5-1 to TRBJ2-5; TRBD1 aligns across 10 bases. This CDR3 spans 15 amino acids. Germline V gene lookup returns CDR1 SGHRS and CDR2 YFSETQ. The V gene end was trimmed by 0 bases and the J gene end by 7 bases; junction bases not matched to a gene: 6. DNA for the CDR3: TGCGCCAGCAGCTTGGAAGGACAGGGGGTGGGGACCCAGTACTTC. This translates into CASSLEGQGVGTQYF.

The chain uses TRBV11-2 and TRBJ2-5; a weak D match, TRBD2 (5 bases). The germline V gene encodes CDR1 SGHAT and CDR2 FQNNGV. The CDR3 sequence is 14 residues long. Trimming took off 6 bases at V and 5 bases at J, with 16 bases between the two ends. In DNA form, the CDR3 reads TGTGCCAGCAGACCCGGACTGTCCGGGGAGACCCAGTACTTC. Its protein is CASRPGLSGETQYF. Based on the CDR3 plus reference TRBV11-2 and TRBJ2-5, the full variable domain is EAGVAQSPRYKIIEKRQSVAFWCNPISGHATLYWYQQILGQGPKLLIQFQNNGVVDDSQLPKDRFSAERLKGVDSTLKIQPAKLEDSAVYLCASRPGLSGETQYFGPGTRLLVL.

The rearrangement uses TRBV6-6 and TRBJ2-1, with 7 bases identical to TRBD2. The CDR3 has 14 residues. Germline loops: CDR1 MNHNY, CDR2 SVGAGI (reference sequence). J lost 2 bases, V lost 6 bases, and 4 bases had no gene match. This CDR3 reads CASRGTTPYNEQFF. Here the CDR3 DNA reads TGTGCCAGCAGGGGGACTACGCCCTACAATGAGCAGTTCTTC.

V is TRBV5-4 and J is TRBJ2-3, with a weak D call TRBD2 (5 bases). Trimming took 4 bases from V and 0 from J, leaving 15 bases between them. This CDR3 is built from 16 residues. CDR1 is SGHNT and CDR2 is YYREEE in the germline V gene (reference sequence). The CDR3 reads CASSPNSATSTDTQYF. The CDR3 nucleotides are TGTGCCAGCAGCCCCAATAGCGCTACTAGCACAGATACGCAGTATTTT.

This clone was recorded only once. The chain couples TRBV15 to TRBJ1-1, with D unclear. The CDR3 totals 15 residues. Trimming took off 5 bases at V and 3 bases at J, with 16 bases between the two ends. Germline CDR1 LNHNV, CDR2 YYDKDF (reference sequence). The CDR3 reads CATSPRRAMYTEAFF. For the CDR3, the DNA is TGTGCCACCAGCCCAAGGAGGGCTATGTACACTGAAGCTTTCTTT.

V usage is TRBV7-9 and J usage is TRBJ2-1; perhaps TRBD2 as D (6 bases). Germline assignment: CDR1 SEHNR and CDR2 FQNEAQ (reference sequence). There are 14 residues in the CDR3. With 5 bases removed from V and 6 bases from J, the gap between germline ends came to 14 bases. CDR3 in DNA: TGTGCCAGCAGCAGAGGGGACTTACTCAATGAGCAGTTCTTC. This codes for CASSRGDLLNEQFF.

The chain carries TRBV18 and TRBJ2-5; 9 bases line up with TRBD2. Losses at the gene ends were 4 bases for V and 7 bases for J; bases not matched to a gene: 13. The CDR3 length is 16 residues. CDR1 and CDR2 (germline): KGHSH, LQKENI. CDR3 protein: CASSLNGLAIEGTQYF. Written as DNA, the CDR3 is TGTGCCAGCTCACTTAACGGACTAGCGATTGAGGGGACCCAGTACTTC.

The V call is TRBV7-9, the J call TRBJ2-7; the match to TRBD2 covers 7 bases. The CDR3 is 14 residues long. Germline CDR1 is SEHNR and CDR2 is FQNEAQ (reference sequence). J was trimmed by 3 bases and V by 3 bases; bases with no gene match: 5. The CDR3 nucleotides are TGTGCCAGCAGCTTTGGAGCGGGACTCTACGAGCAGTACTTC. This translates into CASSFGAGLYEQYF.

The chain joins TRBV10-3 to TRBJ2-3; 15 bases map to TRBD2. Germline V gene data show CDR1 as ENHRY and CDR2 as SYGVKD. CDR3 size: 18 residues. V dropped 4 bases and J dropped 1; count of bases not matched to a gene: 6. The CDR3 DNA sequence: TGTGCCATCAGTGCAGGGACTAGCGGGAGGAGGGGCACAGATACGCAGTATTTT. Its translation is CAISAGTSGRRGTDTQYF.

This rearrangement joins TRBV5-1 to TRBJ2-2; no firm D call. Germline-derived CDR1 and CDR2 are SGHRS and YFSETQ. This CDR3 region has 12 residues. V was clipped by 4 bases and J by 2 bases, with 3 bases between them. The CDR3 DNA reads TGCGCCAGCAGCGGCAACACCGGGGAGCTGTTTTTT. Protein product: CASSGNTGELFF.

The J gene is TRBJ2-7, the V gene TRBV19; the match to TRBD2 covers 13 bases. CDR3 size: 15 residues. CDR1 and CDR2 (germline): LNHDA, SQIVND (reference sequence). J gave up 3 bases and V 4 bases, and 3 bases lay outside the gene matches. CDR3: CASSTGLAGYYEQYF. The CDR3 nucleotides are TGTGCCAGTAGTACGGGACTAGCGGGATACTACGAGCAGTACTTC.

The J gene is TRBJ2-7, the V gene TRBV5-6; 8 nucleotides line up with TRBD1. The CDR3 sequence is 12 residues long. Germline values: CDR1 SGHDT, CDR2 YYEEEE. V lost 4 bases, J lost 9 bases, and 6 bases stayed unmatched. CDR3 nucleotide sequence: TGTGCCAGCAGCGTGCGACAGGGGACGCAGTACTTC. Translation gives CASSVRQGTQYF.

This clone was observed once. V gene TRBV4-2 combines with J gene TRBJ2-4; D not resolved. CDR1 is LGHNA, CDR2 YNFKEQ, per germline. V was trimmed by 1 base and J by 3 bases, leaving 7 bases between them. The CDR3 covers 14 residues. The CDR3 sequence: CASSQGFSKNIQYF. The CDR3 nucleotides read TGTGCCAGCAGCCAAGGGTTTAGCAAAAACATTCAGTACTTC.

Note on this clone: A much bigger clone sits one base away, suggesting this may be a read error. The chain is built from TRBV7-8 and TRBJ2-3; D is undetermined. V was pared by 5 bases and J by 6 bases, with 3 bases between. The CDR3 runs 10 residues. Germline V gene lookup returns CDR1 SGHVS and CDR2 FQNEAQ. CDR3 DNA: TGTGCCAGCAGCGGGGATACGCAGTATTTT. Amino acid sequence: CASSGDTQYF.

This CDR3 is CASSLELVTQYF. DNA for the CDR3: TGTGCCAGCAGCTTAGAGTTGGTAACCCAGTACTTC. This chain links TRBV7-2 with TRBJ2-5; no firm D call. V lost 1 base, J lost 8 bases, and 8 bases lay in between. Germline loops: CDR1 SGHTA, CDR2 FQGNSA. This CDR3 contains 12 residues.

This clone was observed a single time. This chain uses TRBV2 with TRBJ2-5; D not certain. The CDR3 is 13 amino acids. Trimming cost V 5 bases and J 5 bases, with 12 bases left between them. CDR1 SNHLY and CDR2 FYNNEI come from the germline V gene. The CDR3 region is CASSSDGHETQYF. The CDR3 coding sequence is TGTGCCAGCAGTTCGGACGGGCACGAGACCCAGTACTTC.

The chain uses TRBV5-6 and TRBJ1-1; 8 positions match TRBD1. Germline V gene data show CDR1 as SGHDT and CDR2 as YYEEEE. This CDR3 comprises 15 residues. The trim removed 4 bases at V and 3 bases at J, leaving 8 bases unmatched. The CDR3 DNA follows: TGTGCCAGCAGCCTACGCCGGGACAGGCACACTGAAGCTTTCTTT. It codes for CASSLRRDRHTEAFF.

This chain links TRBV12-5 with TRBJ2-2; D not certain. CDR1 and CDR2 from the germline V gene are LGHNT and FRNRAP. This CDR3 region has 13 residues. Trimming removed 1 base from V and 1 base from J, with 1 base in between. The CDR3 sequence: CASGLGNTGELFF. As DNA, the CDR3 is TGTGCTAGTGGTTTGGGGAACACCGGGGAGCTGTTTTTT.

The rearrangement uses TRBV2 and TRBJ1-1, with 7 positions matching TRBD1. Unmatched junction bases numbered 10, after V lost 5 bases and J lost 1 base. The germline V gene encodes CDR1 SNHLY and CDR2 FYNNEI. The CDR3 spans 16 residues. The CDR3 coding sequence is TGTGCCAGCAGTACTAGTACAGGGGCGTGGAACACTGAAGCTTTCTTT. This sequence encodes CASSTSTGAWNTEAFF.

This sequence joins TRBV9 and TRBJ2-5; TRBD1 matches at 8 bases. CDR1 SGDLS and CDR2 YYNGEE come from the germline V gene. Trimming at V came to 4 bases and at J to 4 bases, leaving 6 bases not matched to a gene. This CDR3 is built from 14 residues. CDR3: CASSSRTGPETQYF. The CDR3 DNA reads TGTGCCAGCAGCTCCCGGACAGGGCCAGAGACCCAGTACTTC.

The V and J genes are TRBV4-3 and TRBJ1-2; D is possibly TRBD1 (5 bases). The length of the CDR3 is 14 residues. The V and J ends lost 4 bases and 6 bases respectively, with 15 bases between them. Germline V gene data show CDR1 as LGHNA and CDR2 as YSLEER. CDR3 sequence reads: CASSPQGRANGYTF. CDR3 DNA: TGCGCCAGCAGCCCCCAAGGCAGGGCCAATGGCTACACCTTC.

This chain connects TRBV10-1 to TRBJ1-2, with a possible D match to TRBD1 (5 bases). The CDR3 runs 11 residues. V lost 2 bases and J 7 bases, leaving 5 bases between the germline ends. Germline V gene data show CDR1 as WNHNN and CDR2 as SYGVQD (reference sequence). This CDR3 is CASSEQGGYTF. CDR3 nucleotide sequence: TGCGCCAGCAGTGAGCAGGGTGGCTACACCTTC.

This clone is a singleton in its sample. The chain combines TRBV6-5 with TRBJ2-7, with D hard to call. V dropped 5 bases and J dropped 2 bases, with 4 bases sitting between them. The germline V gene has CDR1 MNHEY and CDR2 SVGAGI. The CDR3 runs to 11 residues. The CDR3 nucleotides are TGTGCCAGCAGTCCTACCTACGAGCAGTACTTC. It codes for CASSPTYEQYF.

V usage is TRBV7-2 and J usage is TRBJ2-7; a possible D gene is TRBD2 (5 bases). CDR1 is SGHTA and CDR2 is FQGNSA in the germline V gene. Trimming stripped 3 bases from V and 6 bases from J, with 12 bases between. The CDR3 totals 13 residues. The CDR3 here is CASSFSSEGEQYF. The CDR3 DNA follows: TGTGCCAGCAGCTTTAGCAGCGAGGGCGAGCAGTACTTC.